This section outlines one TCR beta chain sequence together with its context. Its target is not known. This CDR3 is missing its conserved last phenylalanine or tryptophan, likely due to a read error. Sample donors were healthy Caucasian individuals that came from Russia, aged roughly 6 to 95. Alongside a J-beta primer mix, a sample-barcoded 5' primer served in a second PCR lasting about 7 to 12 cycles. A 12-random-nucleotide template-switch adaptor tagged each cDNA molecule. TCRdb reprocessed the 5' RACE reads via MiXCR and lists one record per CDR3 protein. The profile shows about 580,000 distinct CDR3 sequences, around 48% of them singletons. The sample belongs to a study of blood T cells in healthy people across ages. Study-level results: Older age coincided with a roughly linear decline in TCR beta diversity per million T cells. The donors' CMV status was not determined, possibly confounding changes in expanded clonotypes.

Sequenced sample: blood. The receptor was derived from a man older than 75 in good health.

In DNA, the CDR3 is TGTGCCAGCAGTCTTGCGTCCAACCACAATGAGCAGTTCATC. Its translation: CASSLASNHNEQFI. This chain joins TRBV12-3 or TRBV12-4 and TRBJ2-1; D is unclear. V was clipped by 5 bases and J by 5 bases, with 13 bases between them. The CDR3 runs to 14 residues.